This T cell receptor (beta chain) was captured by sequencing in a study of cytomegalovirus exposure and HLA in healthy donors. Study-level points and caveats: Among CMV-associated TCR beta chains, most appeared HLA-restricted in a later analysis. In a later analysis, specific HLA alleles were associated with more than 15,000 TCR beta sequences at a 0.05 false discovery rate.

Researchers ran the PCR with 60 Vbeta and 13 Jbeta primers. Method: immunoSEQ multiplex PCR; TCRdb's copy keeps in-frame clones and lacks some. The repertoire consists of about 87,000 clones, with 7.5% to 8.5% occurring once and the leading ten covering about 2.1%. The germline CDR1 and CDR2 sequences are SGHVS and FNYEAQ. The CDR3 spans 14 residues. V was clipped by 4 bases and J by 8 bases, with 14 bases between them. This clone was counted a few times. Its antigen is still unknown. Sequencing was performed on PBMCs. This chain links TRBV7-6 with TRBJ1-4, with D perhaps TRBD1 (6 bases). This clonotype was sampled from a man over 45 in good health and CMV-seronegative. The CDR3 spells CASSWTEQREKLFF. In DNA form, the CDR3 reads TGTGCCAGCAGCTGGACAGAGCAGAGGGAAAAACTGTTTTTT.